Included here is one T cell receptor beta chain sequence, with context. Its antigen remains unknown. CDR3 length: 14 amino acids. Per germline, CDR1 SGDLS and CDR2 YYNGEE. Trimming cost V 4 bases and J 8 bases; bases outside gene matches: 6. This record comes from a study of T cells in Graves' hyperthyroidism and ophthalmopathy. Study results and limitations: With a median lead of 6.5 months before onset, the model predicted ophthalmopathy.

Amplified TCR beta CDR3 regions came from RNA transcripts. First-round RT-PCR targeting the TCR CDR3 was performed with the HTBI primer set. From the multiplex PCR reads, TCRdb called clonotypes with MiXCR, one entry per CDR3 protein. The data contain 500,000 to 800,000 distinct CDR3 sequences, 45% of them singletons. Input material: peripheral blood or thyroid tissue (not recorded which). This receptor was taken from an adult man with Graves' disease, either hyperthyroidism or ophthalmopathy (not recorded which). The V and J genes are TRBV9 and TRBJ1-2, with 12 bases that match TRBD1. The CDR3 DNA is TGTGCCAGCAGCTACCGGGACAGGGGGCTAGGCTACACCTTC. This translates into CASSYRDRGLGYTF.